This TCR beta chain was captured by sequencing in a study of T-cell memory formation after mild COVID-19. Study at large: Largely, TCR clusters stayed within a single donor.

Points from the study as a whole: Clones that contracted clustered mainly in CM and EM if CD4+ and in EMRA if CD8+.

Using its own MiXCR run on the 5' RACE reads, TCRdb lists one record per CDR3 protein. The table lists 450,000 to 650,000 distinct CDR3 sequences, just over 20% of them singletons. Points on this clonotype: Its cognate antigen is unknown.

In germline, CDR1 is GTSNPN, CDR2 SVGIG (reference sequence). This CDR3 is 14 amino acids long. The V segment lost 1 base and the J segment 4 bases; nucleotides outside the gene matches: 3. The TCR was taken from an adult woman who had mild COVID-19 (a few samples of this study predate the infection). Cell type and time point are not known. Sequenced input: PBMCs or a T cell subset sorted from them (not recorded which). This sequence joins TRBV30 and TRBJ1-1, with 10 bases that match TRBD1. Here the CDR3 DNA reads TGTGCCTGGAGTGGGTGGGACAGGGGCACTGAAGCTTTCTTT. This sequence encodes CAWSGWDRGTEAFF.